This T cell receptor (beta chain) appears in the sequencing data of a study of cytomegalovirus exposure and HLA in healthy donors. The V end was cut by 4 bases, the J end by 1 base, with 11 bases between. Germline lookup yields CDR1 MNHEY and CDR2 SMNVEV (reference sequence). This CDR3 region has 14 residues. Regarding the study as a whole: In a later analysis, TCR association rates varied by HLA locus: DRB1 most, HLA-C fewest.

The PCR employed 60 Vbeta primers together with 13 Jbeta primers. Measured with immunoSEQ multiplex PCR; TCRdb has only the in-frame clones, and not every one. In the table there are 130,000 or so clones, around three quarters of which are singletons. Every donor was a healthy person donating bone marrow. With regard to this clone: Its antigen remains unidentified.

Sequenced: PBMCs. J is TRBJ2-7 and V is TRBV27; D is possibly TRBD1 (6 bases). The sequence came from a young man in good health and CMV-seronegative. CDR3 coding DNA: TGTGCCAGCAGTTCGTTACAGGGATCCTACGAGCAGTACTTC. Its translation is CASSSLQGSYEQYF.